What follows are 28 T cell receptor beta chains derived from one specimen sequenced in a study of regulatory T cells in long-lasting Graves disease (dated by TCRdb to about 2021). Taken with the paper, the label for time point translates to: newly diagnosed GD, antithyroid drugs for less than 3 months. For both TCR sequencing and RNA sequencing, RNA was extracted from PBMCs in TRIzol. The method behind the library was multiplex PCR. Sequencing was carried out with an Illumina HiSeq 4000. TCR beta libraries were built with iRepertoire HTBI primers and Arm-PCR amplification of CDR3 regions. Using fastp trimming at Q25 and MiXCR clonotype assembly, TCRdb reanalyzed the public sequencing data and kept in-frame beta chains. For every CDR3 protein sequence, its rows merge into one entry that carries the most common genes and DNA. The sample has hundreds of thousands of distinct CDR3 sequences on record, approximately 16% of them singletons. The ten largest clonotypes hold 25% to 30% of the sample.

These records were also assigned to another study, of T cells in Graves' hyperthyroidism and ophthalmopathy.

Sequences were derived from peripheral blood mononuclear cells (PBMCs), sampled at new diagnosis, from a patient treated with antithyroid drugs. The receptors were sampled from a man in his forties with Graves disease. Donor details come from another sample of the same person, matched by shared clones.

This clonotype was observed at least ten times. The V and J genes are TRBV12-3 or TRBV12-4 and TRBJ2-3, with TRBD2 matching over 13 bases. With V trimmed by 6 bases and J by 2 bases, 11 bases remained unmatched. This CDR3 contains 18 residues. CDR3 bases: TGTGCCAGCAGACCCCAAGTGACTAGCGGGAGGTTCACAGATACGCAGTATTTT. Translating it yields CASRPQVTSGRFTDTQYF.

This clonotype was observed at least ten times. V is TRBV28 and J is TRBJ2-1, with 9 positions matching TRBD1. Germline assignment: CDR1 MDHEN and CDR2 SYDVKM. J lost 10 bases, V lost 6 bases, and 7 bases had no gene match. CDR3 length equals 13 residues. The CDR3 nucleotides are TGTGCCAGCAGAAACAGGGGGCAGGGGGAGCAGTTCTTC. Residues: CASRNRGQGEQFF.

This clonotype was counted many times. The chain couples TRBV2 to TRBJ2-6; D remains unclear. The V end lost 6 bases, the J end lost 0 bases, and 3 bases lay between the germline ends. The CDR3 is 13 amino acids. The germline V gene has CDR1 SNHLY and CDR2 FYNNEI. Written as DNA, the CDR3 is TGTGCCAGCAGCATCTCTGGGGCCAACGTCCTGACTTTC. Protein product: CASSISGANVLTF.

This clonotype was counted at least ten times. This chain connects TRBV6-2 or TRBV6-3 to TRBJ2-1; D uncertain. Germline V gene data show CDR1 as MNHEY and CDR2 as SVGEGT. The CDR3 is 17 residues long. V dropped 0 bases and J dropped 1 base, with 13 bases sitting between them. Written as DNA, the CDR3 is TGTGCCAGCAGTTACTCTGAGGCCGGTACGTCCTACAATGAGCAGTTCTTC. Its protein product is CASSYSEAGTSYNEQFF.

The sample holds a few counts of this clonotype. The rearrangement joins TRBV15 to TRBJ1-5; 12 bases are a match to TRBD1. V lost 0 bases, J lost 4 bases, and 7 bases stayed unmatched. CDR1 LNHNV and CDR2 YYDKDF come from the germline V gene (reference sequence). This CDR3 spans 18 amino acids. The CDR3 nucleotides are TGTGCCACCAGCAGAGAACGCGGGACAGGGGGCCTGAATCAGCCCCAGCATTTT. Its translation: CATSRERGTGGLNQPQHF.

This clonotype was picked up a small number of times. A far larger clone differs by one base, so this is likely a read error. The chain has TRBV12-3 or TRBV12-4 and TRBJ2-5; 9 bases line up with TRBD1. J lost 11 bases, V lost 3 bases, and 10 bases had no gene match. This CDR3 comprises 14 residues. The CDR3 DNA follows: TGTGCCAGCAGTTTTGGACAGGGGAGGGATGAGCAGTACTTC. Its protein is CASSFGQGRDEQYF.

This clonotype came up a few times. This chain uses TRBV29-1 with TRBJ2-3; D gene unclear. Trimming left V 4 bases short and J 0 bases short, with 11 bases between. The V gene's germline CDR1 is SQVTM and CDR2 ANQGSEA. The CDR3 has 14 amino acids. This chain's CDR3 is CSVALGASTDTQYF. In DNA, the CDR3 is TGCAGCGTTGCTCTAGGTGCTAGCACAGATACGCAGTATTTT.

This clonotype was recorded many times. The chain couples TRBV28 to TRBJ2-1, with D possibly called TRBD1 or TRBD2 (6 bases each). Trimming took 4 bases from V and 6 from J, leaving 19 bases between them. CDR1 and CDR2 (germline): MDHEN, SYDVKM. The CDR3 is 16 residues long. This chain's CDR3 is CASSSIGGGGINEQFF. The CDR3 DNA follows: TGTGCCAGCAGTTCGATCGGAGGAGGGGGGATCAATGAGCAGTTCTTC.

The chain has TRBV2 and TRBJ2-3; tentative D call: TRBD2 (7 bases). The germline V gene has CDR1 SNHLY and CDR2 FYNNEI. There are 16 residues in the CDR3. V dropped 6 bases and J dropped 4 bases, with 20 bases sitting between them. CDR3 DNA: TGTGCCAGCAGGTTTGGGGGGGGGGCTCGGTCAGATACGCAGTATTTT. As protein: CASRFGGGARSDTQYF.

This clonotype was found a few times. The chain combines TRBV20-1 with TRBJ2-6; 9 bases fit TRBD1. Germline assignment: CDR1 DFQATT and CDR2 SNEGSKA (reference sequence). The CDR3 contains 16 residues. V was pared by 6 bases and J by 3 bases, with 9 bases of the junction left unmatched. In nucleotides, the CDR3 is TGCAGTGCCTCACAGGGGGCTGTGAGTGGGGCCAACGTCCTGACTTTC. Translated, it gives CSASQGAVSGANVLTF.

At least ten counts were recorded for this clonotype. The gene calls are TRBV2 and TRBJ1-1; D is unresolved. CDR3 length: 13 amino acids. Germline V lookup: CDR1 SNHLY, CDR2 FYNNEI. Trimming removed 4 bases at V and 4 bases at J, with 10 bases between. As DNA, the CDR3 is TGTGCCAGCAGTGTGAGGGAGGGCACTGAAGCTTTCTTT. This translates into CASSVREGTEAFF.

V usage is TRBV7-9 and J usage is TRBJ1-6; no reliable D call. V dropped 1 base and J dropped 13 bases, with 17 bases sitting between them. Germline V lookup: CDR1 SEHNR, CDR2 FQNEAQ (reference sequence). The CDR3 length is 15 residues. CDR3 coding DNA: TGTGCCAGCAGCTTAGACGGCCGACCCCAGCCTCCCCTCCACTTT. The encoded protein is CASSLDGRPQPPLHF.

Only one count was recorded for this clonotype. Here the CDR3 omits its conserved ending phenylalanine or tryptophan, so a read error is the likely source. This chain joins TRBV20-1 and TRBJ1-1; 8 nucleotides agree with TRBD1. Trimming removed 5 bases from V and 4 bases from J; junction bases left unmatched: 3. Per germline, CDR1 DFQATT and CDR2 SNEGSKA (reference sequence). The CDR3 is 12 amino acids. CDR3 protein: CSARRGPTEAFS. CDR3 in DNA: TGCAGTGCTCGCAGGGGGCCCACTGAAGCTTTCTCT.

Concerning this clonotype itself: A read error is the likely source, as a far larger clone sits one nucleotide away. The rearrangement uses TRBV10-3 and TRBJ2-7; D is perhaps TRBD2 (6 bases). Germline values: CDR1 ENHRY, CDR2 SYGVKD. The CDR3 consists of 14 residues. V was shortened by 0 bases and J by 7 bases, with 13 bases between the two germline ends. DNA of the CDR3: TGTGCCATCAGTGAGTCGGGGGGAGGCGGAGAGCAGTACTTC. Translation: CAISESGGGGEQYF.

The chain employs TRBV3-1 and TRBJ1-3; D remains unclear. Trimming shortened V by 3 bases and J by 2 bases, and 5 bases separated the two germline ends. CDR3 length: 13 amino acids. Germline values: CDR1 LGHDT, CDR2 YNNKEL (reference sequence). In nucleotides, the CDR3 is TGTGCCAGCAGCCATAACACTGGAAACACCATATATTTT. This encodes CASSHNTGNTIYF.

CDR3 in amino acids: CASSFPGSETQYF. CDR3 bases: TGTGCCAGCAGCTTCCCAGGGTCCGAGACCCAGTACTTC. This chain uses TRBV5-6 with TRBJ2-5; tentatively, D is TRBD1 (5 bases). V was shortened by 2 bases and J by 5 bases, with 10 bases between the two germline ends. CDR3 size: 13 residues. CDR1 and CDR2 (germline): SGHDT, YYEEEE. The full variable domain, with the rest looked up from reference TRBV5-6 and TRBJ2-5, is DAGVTQSPTHLIKTRGQQVTLRCSPKSGHDTVSWYQQALGQGPQFIFQYYEEEERQRGNFPDRFSGHQFPNYSSELNVNALLLGDSALYLCASSFPGSETQYFGPGTRLLVL.

This clonotype was found many times. The rearrangement joins TRBV6-5 to TRBJ2-2, with a possible D match to TRBD2 (6 bases). The germline V and J ends were trimmed by 4 bases and 3 bases, with 9 bases remaining between them. The germline CDR1 and CDR2 sequences are MNHEY and SVGAGI. This CDR3 region has 14 residues. The CDR3 bases are TGTGCCAGCAGTTTTCGGGGGTACACCGGGGAGCTGTTTTTT. It encodes CASSFRGYTGELFF.

This clonotype was found many times. The gene calls are TRBV18 and TRBJ1-5, with a possible D match to TRBD1 (5 bases). Per germline, CDR1 KGHSH and CDR2 LQKENI. The CDR3 sequence is 16 residues long. Trimming left V 1 base short and J 3 bases short, with 13 bases between. The CDR3 DNA sequence: TGTGCCAGCTCACCACGGAGGGTCAGGGACAATCAGCCCCAGCATTTT. Its translation: CASSPRRVRDNQPQHF.

The sample holds many counts of this clonotype. This chain links TRBV30 with TRBJ1-5, with D perhaps TRBD1 (6 bases). The CDR3 extends over 12 amino acids. Germline CDR1 is GTSNPN and CDR2 is SVGIG (reference sequence). The V gene lost 0 bases and the J gene lost 6 bases, with 6 bases spanning the gap. CDR3 amino acids: CAWSVGAQPQHF. CDR3 DNA: TGTGCCTGGAGTGTGGGGGCTCAGCCCCAGCATTTT. Complete variable domain (other parts from reference TRBV30 and TRBJ1-5): SQTIHQWPATLVQPVGSPLSLECTVEGTSNPNLYWYRQAAGRGLQLLFYSVGIGQISSEVPQNLSASRPQDRQFILSSKKLLLSDSGFYLCAWSVGAQPQHFGDGTRLSIL.

This clonotype came up many times. The V call is TRBV2, the J call TRBJ1-4, with 9 nucleotides matching TRBD1. The CDR3 consists of 15 residues. CDR1 and CDR2 (germline): SNHLY, FYNNEI. V was pared by 6 bases and J by 3 bases, with 5 bases of the junction left unmatched. Written as DNA, the CDR3 is TGTGCCAGCAGCGCACAGGGGGCCTCTAATGAAAAACTGTTTTTT. It encodes CASSAQGASNEKLFF.

The V and J genes are TRBV4-3 and TRBJ2-4; TRBD1 agrees at 7 bases. The V segment lost 4 bases and the J segment 4 bases; nucleotides outside the gene matches: 7. This CDR3 has 15 residues. Germline V gives CDR1 LGHNA, CDR2 YSLEER. CDR3 sequence: CASSPQTGPKNIQYF. The CDR3, as DNA: TGCGCCAGCAGCCCTCAGACAGGGCCGAAAAACATTCAGTACTTC.

This clonotype was seen a few times. The chain has TRBV14 and TRBJ2-5; D not resolved. Germline V gene lookup returns CDR1 SGHDN and CDR2 FVKESK. Trimming shortened V by 1 base and J by 5 bases, and 14 bases separated the two germline ends. The CDR3 spans 15 residues. CDR3 DNA: TGTGCCAGCAGCCAAGGAAGGAGCCCCAGTGAGACCCAGTACTTC. Its translation: CASSQGRSPSETQYF.

This clonotype turned up a few times. The V gene is TRBV29-1, the J gene TRBJ2-7, with 7 bases fitting TRBD1. In germline, CDR1 is SQVTM, CDR2 ANQGSEA. J was trimmed by 5 bases and V by 6 bases; bases with no gene match: 13. This CDR3 contains 14 residues. CDR3 nucleotide sequence: TGCAGCGTAAGAACAGGGGTTACGTACAACGAGCAGTACTTC. Translating it yields CSVRTGVTYNEQYF.

This clonotype was counted ten times or more. CDR3 bases: TGTGCCAGCAGATTGGACAGGGGGCTATACGAGCAGTACTTC. This encodes CASRLDRGLYEQYF. The V and J genes are TRBV11-2 and TRBJ2-7; 11 nucleotides line up with TRBD1. The CDR3 runs to 14 residues. Germline V gives CDR1 SGHAT, CDR2 FQNNGV. Unmatched junction bases numbered 5, after V lost 6 bases and J lost 4 bases. Full variable domain (rest looked up from reference TRBV11-2 and TRBJ2-7): EAGVAQSPRYKIIEKRQSVAFWCNPISGHATLYWYQQILGQGPKLLIQFQNNGVVDDSQLPKDRFSAERLKGVDSTLKIQPAKLEDSAVYLCASRLDRGLYEQYFGPGTRLTVT.

The genes are TRBV5-1 and TRBJ1-1, with TRBD1 as a possible D gene (6 bases). The V gene's germline CDR1 is SGHRS and CDR2 YFSETQ. The CDR3 extends over 15 amino acids. Between the trimmed V and J ends, which lost 1 base and 6 bases, there was a span of 16 bases. CDR3 sequence reads: CASSLSTGGGSEAFF. CDR3 in DNA: TGCGCCAGCAGCTTGTCGACCGGGGGGGGCTCTGAAGCTTTCTTT.

This clonotype has just a few counts. The rearrangement joins TRBV3-1 to TRBJ1-6, with 9 positions matching TRBD1. This CDR3 has 16 amino acids. The ends lost 0 bases at V and 9 bases at J; junction bases unmatched: 6. Germline V gene sequence: CDR1 LGHDT, CDR2 YNNKEL (reference sequence). The CDR3 sequence is CASSQEAGTGFSPLHF. Here the CDR3 DNA reads TGTGCCAGCAGCCAAGAAGCCGGGACAGGGTTTTCACCCCTCCACTTT.

The rearrangement joins TRBV10-3 to TRBJ1-5; tentative D call: TRBD1 (5 bases). V was cut by 0 bases and J by 5 bases, with 8 bases left in between. In germline, CDR1 is ENHRY, CDR2 SYGVKD. This CDR3 comprises 14 residues. The CDR3 is CAISESSGYQPQHF. In DNA, the CDR3 is TGTGCCATCAGTGAGTCGTCAGGGTATCAGCCCCAGCATTTT.

In its sample, this clonotype was seen a few times. The J gene is TRBJ2-5, the V gene TRBV29-1; TRBD2 is a possible D gene (6 bases). The CDR3 totals 13 residues. Trimming removed 3 bases at V and 5 bases at J, with 13 bases between. From germline, CDR1 is SQVTM and CDR2 ANQGSEA. In DNA, the CDR3 is TGCAGCGTTGAGGAGGGGCGCGGGGAGACCCAGTACTTC. This translates into CSVEEGRGETQYF.